The rows below give T cell receptor beta chains drawn from one sample of a study of blood T cells in healthy people across ages. One entry per CDR3 protein results from TCRdb running MiXCR on the 5' RACE reads. The sample holds around 1.5 million distinct CDR3 sequences, about 31% seen once. Input material: blood. Receptors originate from a woman under 40 in good health. Both conserved end residues are part of each CDR3. D genes are given only for firm matches. Not all rows give a size; the values are once, few, many and, for expanded clones, a class.

d_gene: NA; j_gene: TRBJ2-7; v_gene: TRBV27; abundance: few; CDR3aa: CASRSTGGLAFHEQYF; CDR3nt: TGTGCCAGCAGATCTACGGGCGGGCTAGCGTTCCACGAGCAGTACTTC
d_gene: NA; j_gene: TRBJ1-1; v_gene: TRBV15; abundance: NA; CDR3aa: CATSDRPQNTEAFF; CDR3nt: TGTGCCACCAGCGACAGACCACAGAACACTGAAGCTTTCTTT
d_gene: TRBD1; j_gene: TRBJ2-6; v_gene: TRBV10-1; abundance: NA; CDR3aa: CASPPRTGKQSGANVLTF; CDR3nt: TGCGCCAGCCCACCTAGGACAGGGAAACAATCTGGGGCCAACGTCCTGACTTTC
d_gene: NA; j_gene: TRBJ1-2; v_gene: TRBV29-1; abundance: many; CDR3aa: CSVQPGHQYGYTF; CDR3nt: TGCAGCGTCCAACCGGGACACCAGTATGGCTACACCTTC
d_gene: TRBD2; j_gene: TRBJ2-5; v_gene: TRBV2; abundance: few; CDR3aa: CASIGVAGVLSETQYF; CDR3nt: TGTGCCAGCATCGGGGTAGCGGGAGTTCTAAGCGAGACCCAGTACTTC
d_gene: TRBD1; j_gene: TRBJ1-1; v_gene: TRBV30; abundance: NA; CDR3aa: CAWSRIPFRNRGGEAFF; CDR3nt: TGTGCCTGGAGTCGCATCCCCTTCCGAAACAGGGGAGGTGAAGCTTTCTTT
d_gene: NA; j_gene: TRBJ1-2; v_gene: TRBV7-3; abundance: NA; CDR3aa: CASSNRVGTGYTF; CDR3nt: TGTGCCAGCAGCAACAGGGTCGGGACTGGCTACACCTTC
d_gene: TRBD1; j_gene: TRBJ2-3; v_gene: TRBV11-2; abundance: NA; CDR3aa: CASSLDRDKDTQYF; CDR3nt: TGTGCCAGCAGTTTAGACAGGGATAAGGATACGCAGTATTTT
d_gene: TRBD2; j_gene: TRBJ2-1; v_gene: TRBV18; abundance: many; CDR3aa: CASSPPMASGWTYNEQFF; CDR3nt: TGTGCCAGCTCACCACCGATGGCTAGCGGGTGGACCTACAATGAGCAGTTCTTC
d_gene: TRBD1; j_gene: TRBJ1-2; v_gene: TRBV28; abundance: NA; CDR3aa: CASIEDRGSGGYTF; CDR3nt: TGTGCCAGCATCGAGGACAGGGGGTCGGGCGGCTACACCTTC
d_gene: NA; j_gene: TRBJ2-7; v_gene: TRBV9; abundance: NA; CDR3aa: CACSVEEGQSYEQYF; CDR3nt: TGTGCCTGCAGCGTAGAGGAGGGACAGTCTTACGAGCAGTACTTC
d_gene: TRBD1; j_gene: TRBJ2-5; v_gene: TRBV27; abundance: NA; CDR3aa: CASRRDRGYPTQETQYF; CDR3nt: TGTGCCAGCAGAAGGGACAGAGGCTACCCGACTCAAGAGACCCAGTACTTC
d_gene: NA; j_gene: TRBJ1-1; v_gene: TRBV21-1; abundance: NA; CDR3aa: CASRTGQKVMKAEAFF; CDR3nt: TGTGCCAGCAGGACGGGGCAGAAAGTAATGAAAGCTGAAGCTTTCTTT
d_gene: TRBD2; j_gene: TRBJ2-7; v_gene: TRBV18; abundance: NA; CDR3aa: CASSPFPSGNSYEQYF; CDR3nt: TGTGCCAGCTCACCATTTCCTAGCGGGAACTCCTACGAGCAGTACTTC
d_gene: NA; j_gene: TRBJ2-1; v_gene: TRBV12-3/TRBV12-4; abundance: NA; CDR3aa: CASSLKVGPRYNEQFF; CDR3nt: TGTGCCAGCAGTTTAAAGGTAGGGCCGAGGTACAATGAGCAGTTCTTC
d_gene: NA; j_gene: TRBJ2-3; v_gene: TRBV28; abundance: NA; CDR3aa: CASSAPGASGRTDTQYF; CDR3nt: TGTGCCAGCAGTGCCCCGGGGGCTAGCGGTCGCACAGATACGCAGTATTTT
d_gene: NA; j_gene: TRBJ2-7; v_gene: TRBV18; abundance: few; CDR3aa: CASSHFAGLEEQYF; CDR3nt: TGTGCCAGCTCACACTTTGCAGGCCTGGAAGAGCAGTACTTC
d_gene: TRBD1; j_gene: TRBJ1-2; v_gene: TRBV2; abundance: few; CDR3aa: CTSRGDRGNYGYTF; CDR3nt: TGTACCAGCAGGGGAGACAGGGGGAACTATGGCTACACCTTC
d_gene: TRBD1; j_gene: TRBJ2-4; v_gene: TRBV11-2; abundance: NA; CDR3aa: CASSLLSGETGEYISGPKNIQYF; CDR3nt: TGTGCCAGCAGCTTACTGAGTGGGGAGACAGGGGAATATATCTCCGGTCCCAAAAACATTCAGTACTTC
d_gene: NA; j_gene: TRBJ1-1; v_gene: TRBV5-1; abundance: few; CDR3aa: CASSFTAPNTEAFF; CDR3nt: TGCGCCAGCAGCTTTACAGCTCCGAACACTGAAGCTTTCTTT
d_gene: TRBD2; j_gene: TRBJ2-4; v_gene: TRBV9; abundance: few; CDR3aa: CASSRTSGPWEQYF; CDR3nt: TGTGCCAGCAGCCGGACTAGCGGCCCTTGGGAGCAGTACTTC
d_gene: NA; j_gene: TRBJ1-2; v_gene: TRBV9; abundance: few; CDR3aa: CASSAGPLNGYTF; CDR3nt: TGTGCCAGCAGCGCCGGGCCTTTAAATGGCTACACCTTC
d_gene: NA; j_gene: TRBJ2-1; v_gene: TRBV12-3/TRBV12-4; abundance: NA; CDR3aa: CASSFDGGTRNEQFF; CDR3nt: TGTGCCAGCAGTTTCGATGGCGGGACAAGGAATGAGCAGTTCTTC
d_gene: NA; j_gene: TRBJ2-7; v_gene: TRBV27; abundance: few; CDR3aa: CASSPFGRTSYEQYF; CDR3nt: TGTGCCAGCAGTCCCTTCGGCAGAACCTCCTACGAGCAGTACTTC
d_gene: NA; j_gene: TRBJ2-7; v_gene: TRBV27; abundance: few; CDR3aa: CASSLGAGLLNHEQYF; CDR3nt: TGTGCCAGCAGCCTAGGCGCGGGACTCCTGAACCACGAGCAGTACTTC
d_gene: NA; j_gene: TRBJ1-1; v_gene: TRBV5-1; abundance: NA; CDR3aa: CASSLSPGRDGTEAFF; CDR3nt: TGCGCCAGCAGCTTGTCTCCAGGCCGGGATGGGACTGAAGCTTTCTTT
d_gene: NA; j_gene: TRBJ1-1; v_gene: TRBV7-9; abundance: few; CDR3aa: CASSLAQRGAGTEAFF; CDR3nt: TGTGCCAGCAGCTTAGCGCAGAGGGGGGCCGGCACTGAAGCTTTCTTT
d_gene: NA; j_gene: TRBJ2-7; v_gene: TRBV20-1; abundance: NA; CDR3aa: CSARAPSTTEQYF; CDR3nt: TGCAGTGCTAGAGCCCCTAGTACCACCGAGCAGTACTTC
d_gene: NA; j_gene: TRBJ1-3; v_gene: TRBV6-2/TRBV6-3; abundance: NA; CDR3aa: CASTKGPLRWSGNTIYF; CDR3nt: TGTGCCAGCACAAAAGGCCCGCTTCGGTGGTCTGGAAACACCATATATTTT
d_gene: NA; j_gene: TRBJ1-2; v_gene: TRBV7-9; abundance: once; CDR3aa: CASGDAVEGRLAGYTF; CDR3nt: TGTGCCAGCGGCGACGCGGTGGAGGGGAGGTTGGCTGGCTACACCTTC
d_gene: NA; j_gene: TRBJ1-6; v_gene: TRBV12-3/TRBV12-4; abundance: many; CDR3aa: CASSFRSYNSPLHF; CDR3nt: TGTGCCAGCAGTTTTCGGTCCTATAATTCACCCCTCCACTTT
d_gene: TRBD2; j_gene: TRBJ2-5; v_gene: TRBV7-9; abundance: few; CDR3aa: CASSLGASGFNEQYF; CDR3nt: TGTGCCAGCAGCCTTGGGGCTAGCGGATTCAATGAGCAGTACTTC
d_gene: NA; j_gene: TRBJ1-6; v_gene: TRBV27; abundance: once; CDR3aa: CASSLTAPGNSPLHF; CDR3nt: TGTGCCAGCAGCCTGACGGCCCCCGGTAATTCACCCCTCCACTTT